This is a list of T cell receptor beta chains from one sample in a study of blood T cell repertoires in COVID-19. Assay used: immunoSEQ multiplex PCR; TCRdb lists only in-frame clones, some missing. The sample includes around 340,000 clones, roughly 90% of them seen just once. The specimen sequenced was PBMCs or T cells enriched from blood (not recorded which). The receptors were gathered from a woman in her 30s who had been exposed to COVID-19. Each CDR3 is given with its conserved first and last residue. Fields, in order: V gene, D gene, clone size, CDR3 length, J gene, CDR3 protein, CDR3 DNA. The D gene is left open where the match is weak. Rows give clone size only sometimes, using once, few, many, or a class for an expanded clone.

TRBV28	TRBD2	NA	15	TRBJ2-3	CASSKLAGLADTQYF	TGTGCCAGCAGTAAACTAGCGGGACTAGCAGATACGCAGTATTTT
TRBV19	TRBD1	NA	15	TRBJ2-7	CASSSRGTGNYEQYF	TGTGCCAGTAGTAGTAGGGGGACAGGGAACTACGAGCAGTACTTC
TRBV9	TRBD1	NA	18	TRBJ1-2	CASSVGSGQGAQSYGYTF	TGTGCCAGCAGCGTAGGGTCGGGACAGGGGGCGCAGAGCTATGGCTACACCTTC
TRBV5-1	NA	NA	13	TRBJ1-3	CASSQDSGNTIYF	TGCGCCAGCAGCCAGGACAGTGGAAACACCATATATTTT
TRBV6-5	NA	NA	15	TRBJ1-1	CASRGRPTGNTEAFF	TGTGCCAGCAGAGGCCGTCCGACAGGGAACACTGAAGCTTTCTTT
TRBV6-1	TRBD1	NA	16	TRBJ2-7	CASSDVSRTGGYEQYF	TGTGCCAGCAGTGATGTGAGTCGGACAGGGGGCTACGAGCAGTACTTC
TRBV6-4	TRBD1	NA	14	TRBJ2-3	CASSSTGGADTQYF	TGTGCCAGCAGTTCGACAGGGGGCGCAGATACGCAGTATTTT
TRBV6-5	NA	NA	15	TRBJ2-6	CASSFRGSGANVLTF	TGTGCCAGCAGTTTTAGGGGCTCTGGGGCCAACGTCCTGACTTTC
TRBV19	TRBD1	NA	14	TRBJ1-5	CASSATGGNQPQHF	TGTGCCAGTAGTGCGACAGGGGGCAATCAGCCCCAGCATTTT
TRBV11-2	NA	once	14	TRBJ1-2	CASSLTLEYYGYTF	TGTGCCAGCAGCTTGACACTAGAGTACTATGGCTACACCTTC
TRBV30	NA	NA	14	TRBJ1-1	CAGSPGGTNTEAFF	TGTGCCGGGAGCCCCGGGGGGACGAACACTGAAGCTTTCTTT
TRBV5-4	NA	once	15	TRBJ2-4	CASSLDGIKKNIQYF	TGTGCCAGCAGCTTGGACGGGATCAAAAAAAACATTCAGTACTTC
TRBV28	TRBD2	NA	16	TRBJ2-5	CASRKGLAGDVETQYF	TGTGCCAGCAGGAAAGGACTAGCGGGAGATGTGGAGACCCAGTACTTC
TRBV9	TRBD1	NA	16	TRBJ2-3	CASSVTGGGWTDTQYF	TGTGCCAGCAGCGTTACAGGGGGCGGATGGACAGATACGCAGTATTTT
TRBV9	NA	NA	17	TRBJ2-1	CASSVGRGPLSSNEQFF	TGTGCCAGCAGCGTAGGGAGGGGTCCCTTATCGAGCAATGAGCAGTTCTTC
TRBV18	NA	once	12	TRBJ2-7	CASSTPGGEQYF	TGTGCCAGCTCAACACCAGGAGGCGAGCAGTACTTC
TRBV11-2	TRBD1	NA	16	TRBJ1-5	CASSIQTGSGNQPQHF	TGTGCCAGCAGCATACAGACAGGGAGTGGCAATCAGCCCCAGCATTTT
TRBV6-5	TRBD1	NA	15	TRBJ2-1	CASSFTGGAHNEQFF	TGTGCCAGCAGTTTTACAGGGGGCGCCCACAATGAGCAGTTCTTC
TRBV11-2	NA	NA	12	TRBJ1-1	CASSRGFEGAFF	TGTGCCAGCAGCCGAGGGTTTGAGGGAGCTTTCTTT
TRBV12-3/TRBV12-4	NA	NA	11	TRBJ1-2	CASTGGAHVTF	TGTGCCAGCACCGGAGGGGCGCATGTCACCTTC
TRBV7-3	NA	NA	9	TRBJ2-7	CASKLGQYF	TGTGCCAGCAAACTTGGGCAGTACTTC
TRBV28	NA	NA	14	TRBJ1-5	CASSAGHSNQPQHF	TGTGCCAGCAGTGCGGGGCATAGCAATCAGCCCCAGCATTTT
TRBV28	TRBD2	NA	18	TRBJ2-3	CASSLGFAGGPSTDTQYF	TGTGCCAGCAGTTTAGGATTTGCGGGAGGGCCGAGCACAGATACGCAGTATTTT
TRBV19	NA	NA	14	TRBJ2-7	CASRPSDRYYEQYF	TGTGCCAGTAGGCCTTCTGACAGGTACTACGAGCAGTACTTC
TRBV14	NA	NA	17	TRBJ2-7	CASSHRSGGMGPYEQYF	TGTGCCAGCAGCCACCGCTCTGGAGGTATGGGTCCCTACGAGCAGTACTTC
TRBV18	TRBD2	NA	15	TRBJ2-1	CASSPGLAGFGEQFF	TGTGCCAGCTCACCGGGACTAGCGGGATTTGGTGAGCAGTTCTTC
TRBV7-6	NA	NA	12	TRBJ2-7	CASSFTGAEQYF	TGTGCCAGCAGCTTCACGGGAGCCGAGCAGTACTTC
TRBV19	NA	once	14	TRBJ2-7	CASSARRHNYEQYF	TGTGCCAGTAGTGCTCGGAGGCACAACTACGAGCAGTACTTC
TRBV10-3	TRBD2	NA	14	TRBJ2-2	CAVLALAGIGELFF	TGTGCCGTCTTGGCACTAGCGGGGATCGGGGAGCTGTTTTTT
TRBV27	TRBD2	once	16	TRBJ2-7	CASSLLLAGGPHEQYF	TGTGCCAGCAGTCTACTACTAGCGGGAGGGCCTCACGAGCAGTACTTC
TRBV3-1/TRBV3-2	NA	NA	13	TRBJ1-5	CASSQGGRQPQHF	TGTGCCAGCAGCCAAGGAGGGCGCCAGCCCCAGCATTTT
TRBV28	NA	NA	12	TRBJ2-7	CASSPGYYEQYF	TGTGCCAGCAGCCCGGGATATTACGAGCAGTACTTC
TRBV3-1/TRBV3-2	NA	once	11	TRBJ2-2	CASSSTGELFF	TGTGCCAGCAGTAGCACCGGGGAGCTGTTTTTT
TRBV6-1	NA	few	15	TRBJ2-2	CASSELDRNTGELFF	TGTGCCAGCAGTGAACTGGACAGGAACACCGGGGAGCTGTTTTTT
TRBV9	TRBD2	NA	16	TRBJ2-2	CASSVVGLADTGELFF	TGTGCCAGCAGCGTAGTAGGACTAGCGGACACCGGGGAGCTGTTTTTT
TRBV27	TRBD2	NA	14	TRBJ2-1	CASSFGSGRAEWFF	TGTGCCAGCAGTTTCGGTAGCGGGAGGGCCGAATGGTTCTTC
TRBV28	NA	NA	13	TRBJ2-4	CASSLPGKNIQYF	TGTGCCAGCAGTCTGCCGGGTAAAAACATTCAGTACTTC
TRBV28	NA	NA	14	TRBJ1-2	CASSLAGNGYGYTF	TGTGCCAGCAGTTTGGCGGGGAACGGGTACGGCTACACCTTC